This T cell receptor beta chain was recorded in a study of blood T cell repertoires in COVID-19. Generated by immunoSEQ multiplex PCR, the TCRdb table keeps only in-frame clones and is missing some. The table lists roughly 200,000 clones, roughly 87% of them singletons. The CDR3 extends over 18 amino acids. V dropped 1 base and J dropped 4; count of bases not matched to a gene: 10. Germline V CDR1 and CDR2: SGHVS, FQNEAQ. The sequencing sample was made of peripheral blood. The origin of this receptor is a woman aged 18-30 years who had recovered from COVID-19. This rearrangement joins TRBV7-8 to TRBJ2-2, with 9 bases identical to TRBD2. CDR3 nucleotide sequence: TGTGCCAGCAGCTTAGTGATGCGGGAGGGCCGAGGCACCGGGGAGCTGTTTTTT. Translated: CASSLVMREGRGTGELFF.